This T cell receptor (beta chain) appears in the sequencing data of a study of OX40 agonist ivuxolimab in advanced cancers. Points from the study as a whole: Among patients with partial responses at 0.1-3.0 mg/kg, clonal expansion was among the lowest. Clonal expansion by week 6 occurred in CD4+ and CD8+ blood T cells (at 0.1 to 3.0 mg/kg).

Germline loops: CDR1 MNHNS, CDR2 SASEGT. The CDR3 extends over 15 amino acids. Trimming took 7 bases from V and 2 from J, leaving 17 bases between them. Assay: immunoSEQ multiplex PCR; the TCRdb copy retains only in-frame clones and omits some. This table has roughly 80,000 clones, 70% to 90% appearing once. In regard to this clone: No antigen is known for it.

This material consisted of CD4+ or CD8+ T cells sorted from blood, taken in a trial of the OX40 agonist ivuxolimab. This chain connects TRBV6-1 to TRBJ1-2; D possibly corresponds to TRBD1 (5 bases). The receptor was derived from an adult with an advanced solid tumor such as melanoma, head and neck, liver or kidney cancer. The DNA for the CDR3 is TGTGCCAGCAACCCCAATAGGGGCGGCAACTATGGCTACACCTTC. This gives the protein CASNPNRGGNYGYTF.